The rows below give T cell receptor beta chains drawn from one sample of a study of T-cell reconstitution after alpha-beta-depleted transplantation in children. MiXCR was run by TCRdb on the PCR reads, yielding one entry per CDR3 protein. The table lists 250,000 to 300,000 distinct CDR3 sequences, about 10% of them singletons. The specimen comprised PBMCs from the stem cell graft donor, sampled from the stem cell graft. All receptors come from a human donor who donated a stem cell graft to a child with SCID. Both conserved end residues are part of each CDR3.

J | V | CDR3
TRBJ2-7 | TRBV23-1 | CASSRLGFSYEQYF
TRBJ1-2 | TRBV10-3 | CAISESQEGGYTF
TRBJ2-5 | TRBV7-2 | CASSWIRTVGSQETQYF
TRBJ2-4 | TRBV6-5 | CASRLAGGRGIQYF
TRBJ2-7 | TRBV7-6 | CASSSEAGQTYEQYF
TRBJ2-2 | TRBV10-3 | CASQQDPGELFF
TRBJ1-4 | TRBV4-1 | CASSSRLVATNEKLFF
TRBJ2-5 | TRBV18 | CASSSTDRGQETQYF
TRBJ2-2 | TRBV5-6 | CASSLRTGGTVGELFF
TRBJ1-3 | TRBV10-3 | CAISESMDRRDSGNTIYF
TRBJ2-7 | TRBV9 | CASSPWTGYYEQYF
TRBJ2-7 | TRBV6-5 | CASSYTGQNEQYF
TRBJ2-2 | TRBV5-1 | CASSLGGPTGELFF
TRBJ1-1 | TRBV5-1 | CASSGTLGTEAFF
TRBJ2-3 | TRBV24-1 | CATSDSPSGGSNTQYF
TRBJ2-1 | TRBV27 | CASSIQGAEQFF
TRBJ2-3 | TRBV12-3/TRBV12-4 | CASSPDTVSTDTQYF
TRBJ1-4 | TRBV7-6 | CASSLGTAEKLFF
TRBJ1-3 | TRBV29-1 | CSVVLGAEGNTIYF
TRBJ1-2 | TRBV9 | CASSLRDRAHGYTF
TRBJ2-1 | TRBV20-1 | CSARDPGSSYNEQFF
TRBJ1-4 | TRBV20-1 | CSALSGGGLEKLFF
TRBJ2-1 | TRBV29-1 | CSVETAGAGNEQFF
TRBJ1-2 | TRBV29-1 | CSATEGKGGYTF
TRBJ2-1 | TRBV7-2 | CASSPWTGVYNEQFF
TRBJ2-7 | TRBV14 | CASSQRTPSGLEQQYF
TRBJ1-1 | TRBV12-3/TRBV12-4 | CASSLAKNTEAFF
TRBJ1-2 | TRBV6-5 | CASSYDSGRSYGYTF
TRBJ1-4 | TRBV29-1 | CSVGNAGEKLFF
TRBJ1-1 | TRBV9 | CASTPSTGNTEAFF
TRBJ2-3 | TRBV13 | CASSPRLAASSTDTQYF
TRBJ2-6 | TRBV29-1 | CSVEDGQPSGANVLTF
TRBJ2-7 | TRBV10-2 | CASRSGLDWEQYF
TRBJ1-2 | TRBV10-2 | CASSESMSVGYGYTF
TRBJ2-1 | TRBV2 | CASSGGGGGANEQFF
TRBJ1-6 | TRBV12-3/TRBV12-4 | CASSRDSWNSPLHF
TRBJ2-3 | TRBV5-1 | CASSEELAGSDTQYF
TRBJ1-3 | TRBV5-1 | CASSPGGEGNTIYF
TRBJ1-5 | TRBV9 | CASSVYSNQPQHF
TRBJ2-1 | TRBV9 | CASSARGGHGPYNEQFF
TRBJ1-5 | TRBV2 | CASSEDRVNQPQHF
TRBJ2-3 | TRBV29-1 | CSVSPTGSRTDTQYF
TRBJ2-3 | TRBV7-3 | CASSPWTELTDTQYF
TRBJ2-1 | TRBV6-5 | CASSSARLTYNEQFF
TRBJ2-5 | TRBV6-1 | CASSPGYGETQYF
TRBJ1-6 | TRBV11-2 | CASSPGTGYSPLHF
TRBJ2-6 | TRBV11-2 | CASSLISGANVLTF
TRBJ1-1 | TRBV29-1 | CSGEGDRGGTEAFF
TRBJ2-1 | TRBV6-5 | CASSYLGGSGYEQFF
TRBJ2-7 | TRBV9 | CASSVAAGNEQYF
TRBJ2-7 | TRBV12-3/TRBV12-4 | CASSSRDKYEQYF
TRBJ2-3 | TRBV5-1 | CASSLTSILNTDTQYF
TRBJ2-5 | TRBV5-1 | CASSLAVAQETQYF